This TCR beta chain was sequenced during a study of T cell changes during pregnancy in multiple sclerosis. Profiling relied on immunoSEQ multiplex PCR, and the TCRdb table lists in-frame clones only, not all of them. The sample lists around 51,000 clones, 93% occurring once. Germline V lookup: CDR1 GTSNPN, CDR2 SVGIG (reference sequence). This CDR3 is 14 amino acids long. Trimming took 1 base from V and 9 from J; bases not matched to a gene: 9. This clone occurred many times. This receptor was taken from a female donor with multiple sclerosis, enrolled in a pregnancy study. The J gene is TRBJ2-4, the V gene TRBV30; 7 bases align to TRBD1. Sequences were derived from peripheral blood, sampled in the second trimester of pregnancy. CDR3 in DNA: TGTGCCTGGAGTGGCACAGGGGATGTTGGCATTCAGTACTTC. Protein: CAWSGTGDVGIQYF.